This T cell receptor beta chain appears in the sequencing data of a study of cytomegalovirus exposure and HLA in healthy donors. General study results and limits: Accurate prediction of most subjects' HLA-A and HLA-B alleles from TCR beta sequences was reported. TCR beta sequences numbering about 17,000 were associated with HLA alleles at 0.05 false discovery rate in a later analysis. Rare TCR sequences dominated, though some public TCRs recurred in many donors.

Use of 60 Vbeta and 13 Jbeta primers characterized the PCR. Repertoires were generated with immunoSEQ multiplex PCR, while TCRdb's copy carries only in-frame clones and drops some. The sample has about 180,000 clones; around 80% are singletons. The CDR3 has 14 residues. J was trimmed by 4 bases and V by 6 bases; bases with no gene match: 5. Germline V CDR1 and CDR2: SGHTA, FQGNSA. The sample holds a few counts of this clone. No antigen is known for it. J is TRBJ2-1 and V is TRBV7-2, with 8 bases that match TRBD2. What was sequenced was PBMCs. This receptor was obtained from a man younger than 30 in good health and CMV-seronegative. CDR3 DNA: TGTGCCAGCAGTTCCCAGCGGGGGTACAATGAGCAGTTCTTC. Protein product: CASSSQRGYNEQFF.